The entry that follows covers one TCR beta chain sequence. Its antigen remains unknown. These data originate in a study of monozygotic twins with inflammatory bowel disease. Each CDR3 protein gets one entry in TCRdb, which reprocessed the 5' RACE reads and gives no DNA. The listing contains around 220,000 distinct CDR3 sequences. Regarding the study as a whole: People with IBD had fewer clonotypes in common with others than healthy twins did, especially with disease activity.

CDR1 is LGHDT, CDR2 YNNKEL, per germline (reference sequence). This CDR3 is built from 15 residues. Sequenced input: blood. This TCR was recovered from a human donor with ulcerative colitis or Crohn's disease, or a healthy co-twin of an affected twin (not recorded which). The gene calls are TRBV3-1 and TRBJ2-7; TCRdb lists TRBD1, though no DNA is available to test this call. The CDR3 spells CASSPGTGAAYEQYF.